The 22 T cell receptor beta chains below all came from one sample that was sequenced in a study of cytomegalovirus exposure and HLA in healthy donors. Researchers ran the PCR with 60 Vbeta and 13 Jbeta primers. Sequencing was performed with immunoSEQ multiplex PCR; in TCRdb, only in-frame clones are kept and a portion is missing. The sample includes fewer than 150,000 clones, over 65% of them seen just once. Input material: PBMCs. These receptors were taken from a woman aged 25 to 39 in good health and CMV-seropositive.

The chain is built from TRBV29-1 and TRBJ2-3, with 10 bases that match TRBD2. V lost 4 bases, J lost 2 bases, and 3 bases stayed unmatched. The CDR3 sequence is 14 residues long. Per germline, CDR1 SQVTM and CDR2 ANQGSEA. As DNA, the CDR3 is TGCAGCGTTGTTACTAGCGGGAACACAGATACGCAGTATTTT. This codes for CSVVTSGNTDTQYF.

The rearrangement uses TRBV2 and TRBJ2-7; the D gene is possibly TRBD1 (5 bases). The CDR3 covers 13 residues. Trimming pared 7 bases from V and 0 bases from J, leaving 10 bases between. Germline CDR1 and CDR2: SNHLY and FYNNEI. The CDR3 loop is CASKQASSYEQYF. Written as DNA, the CDR3 is TGTGCCAGCAAACAGGCTAGCTCCTACGAGCAGTACTTC.

As DNA, the CDR3 is TGCGCCAGCAGCTTGGTGGCAGACTCTGGAAACACCATATATTTT. This gives the protein CASSLVADSGNTIYF. The rearrangement joins TRBV5-1 to TRBJ1-3; D call uncertain. The CDR3 is 15 amino acids. V gave up 0 bases and J gave up 0 bases, with 7 bases separating them. Germline CDR1 SGHRS, CDR2 YFSETQ.

This chain joins TRBV4-1 and TRBJ1-2; D uncertain. CDR1 and CDR2 from the germline V gene are MGHRA and YSYEKL. The CDR3 covers 14 residues. V was trimmed by 1 base and J by 6 bases, leaving 12 bases between them. DNA of the CDR3: TGCGCCAGCAGCCAAGTTTTGCTGGAGGATGGCTACACCTTC. Translating gives CASSQVLLEDGYTF.

The table lists this clone with a few counts. The chain uses TRBV7-2 and TRBJ2-1; 11 nucleotides align to TRBD2. V shed 0 bases, J shed 10 bases, and the junction held 5 bases outside the gene matches. Germline CDR1 reads SGHTA; CDR2 reads FQGNSA. The CDR3 covers 15 residues. This CDR3 is CASSLALAGGTEQFF. CDR3 DNA: TGTGCCAGCAGCTTAGCGTTAGCGGGGGGGACAGAGCAGTTCTTC.

V and J are TRBV7-9 and TRBJ2-3, with 7 bases identical to TRBD2. The CDR3 totals 16 residues. Germline V gene sequence: CDR1 SEHNR, CDR2 FQNEAQ (reference sequence). The J segment lost 3 bases and the V segment lost 2 bases, leaving 8 bases of the junction unmatched. DNA for the CDR3: TGTGCCAGCAGCTTACTCGCGGGAGTTGAGACAGATACGCAGTATTTT. Residues: CASSLLAGVETDTQYF.

The rearrangement links TRBV5-5 to TRBJ2-1; 7 nucleotides match TRBD1. The CDR3 has 16 residues. V was pared by 0 bases and J by 7 bases, with 10 bases of the junction left unmatched. Germline V gene lookup returns CDR1 SGHKS and CDR2 YYEKEE (reference sequence). CDR3 amino acids: CASSLAPTGPINEQFF. CDR3 in DNA: TGTGCCAGCAGCTTGGCGCCGACAGGGCCCATAAATGAGCAGTTCTTC. The full variable domain, completed using reference TRBV5-5 and TRBJ2-1, is DAGVTQSPTHLIKTRGQQVTLRCSPISGHKSVSWYQQVLGQGPQFIFQYYEKEERGRGNFPDRFSARQFPNYSSELNVNALLLGDSALYLCASSLAPTGPINEQFFGPGTRLTVL.

This clone was seen a single time. This chain links TRBV7-9 with TRBJ1-1; D remains ambiguous. The CDR3 runs 18 residues. V was clipped by 6 bases and J by 1 base, with 24 bases between them. CDR1 and CDR2 from the germline V gene are SEHNR and FQNEAQ (reference sequence). The CDR3 nucleotides are TGTGCCAGCAGTCCAACCGCAGGAGCTAGCCGCAGGAACACTGAAGCTTTCTTT. Its translation is CASSPTAGASRRNTEAFF.

The V gene is TRBV2, the J gene TRBJ1-4; TRBD1 is a possible D gene (5 bases). Germline V gene sequence: CDR1 SNHLY, CDR2 FYNNEI. This CDR3 contains 15 residues. Trimming pared 7 bases from V and 3 bases from J, leaving 15 bases between. The DNA of the CDR3 is TGTGCCAGCACGATGGGTGGGGCTGCTAATGAAAAACTGTTTTTT. Protein product: CASTMGGAANEKLFF.

The rearrangement joins TRBV11-3 to TRBJ2-5; D gene unclear. Germline CDR1 and CDR2: SGHNT and YENEEA. Trimming took 0 bases from V and 5 from J, leaving 13 bases between them. The CDR3 has 15 amino acids. CDR3: CASSLENGPWETQYF. DNA for the CDR3: TGTGCCAGCAGCTTAGAAAATGGCCCTTGGGAGACCCAGTACTTC.

This chain joins TRBV27 and TRBJ1-3; unclear D gene. The V end lost 5 bases, the J end lost 0 bases, and 8 bases lay between the germline ends. The CDR3 consists of 14 residues. In germline, CDR1 is MNHEY, CDR2 SMNVEV (reference sequence). CDR3 loop: CASSPGFSGNTIYF. The CDR3 coding sequence is TGTGCCAGCAGTCCCGGGTTCTCTGGAAACACCATATATTTT.

V is TRBV6-1 and J is TRBJ1-1; no firm D call. Looked up from germline, CDR1 is MNHNS and CDR2 is SASEGT. The CDR3 has 13 residues. V lost 4 bases to trimming and J lost 0 bases, with 6 bases between them. The CDR3 coding sequence is TGTGCCAGCAGTGTAGTATTGAACACTGAAGCTTTCTTT. Its translation: CASSVVLNTEAFF.

The chain joins TRBV27 to TRBJ2-6, with D possibly TRBD2 on 7 matching bases. This CDR3 region has 17 residues. Trimming took off 5 bases at V and 3 bases at J, with 17 bases between the two ends. Germline V gene lookup returns CDR1 MNHEY and CDR2 SMNVEV (reference sequence). The CDR3 sequence: CASSPFGGLGGANVLTF. In DNA, the CDR3 is TGTGCCAGCAGTCCGTTCGGGGGGCTCGGTGGGGCCAACGTCCTGACTTTC.

This clone was picked up a small number of times. The chain combines TRBV30 with TRBJ2-7; the match to TRBD1 covers 9 bases. The CDR3 has 15 amino acids. V was clipped by 8 bases and J by 2 bases; unmatched bases: 13. Germline lookup yields CDR1 GTSNPN and CDR2 SVGIG (reference sequence). DNA for the CDR3: TGTGCCAGCAAACGGACCACAGGGGGCCCCTACGAGCAGTACTTC. Translated, it gives CASKRTTGGPYEQYF.

This clone was detected only a few times. This rearrangement joins TRBV15 to TRBJ1-5; 8 nucleotides agree with TRBD1. The CDR3 runs to 16 residues. Germline CDR1 reads LNHNV; CDR2 reads YYDKDF (reference sequence). V was clipped by 0 bases and J by 4 bases; unmatched bases: 5. In DNA, the CDR3 is TGTGCCACCAGCAGAGATAGACAGGGGACGAATCAGCCCCAGCATTTT. It is translated as CATSRDRQGTNQPQHF.

This CDR3 reads CASSAGQGRDTEAFF. The CDR3 coding sequence is TGCGCCAGCAGCGCAGGACAGGGGAGGGACACTGAAGCTTTCTTT. The V gene is TRBV5-1, the J gene TRBJ1-1; 9 bases are shared with TRBD1. V gave up 4 bases and J gave up 3 bases; unmatched junction bases: 7. Germline V gives CDR1 SGHRS, CDR2 YFSETQ. The CDR3 extends over 15 amino acids.

The V gene is TRBV11-2, the J gene TRBJ2-1; tentative D call: TRBD1 (5 bases). There are 13 residues in the CDR3. Deletions cut 1 base from V and 6 bases from J, with 7 bases between. CDR1 is SGHAT and CDR2 is FQNNGV in the germline V gene. DNA for the CDR3: TGTGCCAGCAGCTTAGTAGGGGCCAATGAGCAGTTCTTC. This codes for CASSLVGANEQFF. The full variable domain, completed using reference TRBV11-2 and TRBJ2-1, is EAGVAQSPRYKIIEKRQSVAFWCNPISGHATLYWYQQILGQGPKLLIQFQNNGVVDDSQLPKDRFSAERLKGVDSTLKIQPAKLEDSAVYLCASSLVGANEQFFGPGTRLTVL.

This clone was detected a few times. The chain is built from TRBV4-2 and TRBJ2-1; D ambiguous. This CDR3 is built from 17 residues. V was clipped by 1 base and J by 0 bases, with 13 bases between them. Germline lookup yields CDR1 LGHNA and CDR2 YNFKEQ. CDR3 amino acids: CASSQGLERLSYNEQFF. In DNA form, the CDR3 reads TGTGCCAGCAGCCAAGGTTTGGAGCGTCTCTCCTACAATGAGCAGTTCTTC.

The CDR3 nucleotides read TGTGCCAGCAGCTTAACGGGACTAGCGGGAGACGTGGGCGAGCAGTACTTC. This sequence encodes CASSLTGLAGDVGEQYF. The chain is built from TRBV7-3 and TRBJ2-7; TRBD2 matches 14 bases. Germline V gives CDR1 SGHTA, CDR2 FQGTGA. The length of the CDR3 is 17 residues. J was trimmed by 6 bases and V by 0 bases; bases with no gene match: 7.

The V gene is TRBV27, the J gene TRBJ2-1; D not resolved. This CDR3 has 17 amino acids. CDR1 is MNHEY and CDR2 is SMNVEV in the germline V gene (reference sequence). Trimming cost V 1 base and J 1 base, with 14 bases left between them. This CDR3 reads CASSLLPGLSSYNEQFF. The CDR3 DNA reads as TGTGCCAGCAGTTTATTGCCAGGATTAAGTTCCTACAATGAGCAGTTCTTC.

The rearrangement links TRBV6-1 to TRBJ2-7, with TRBD2 identical over 7 bases. V was clipped by 7 bases and J by 3 bases; unmatched bases: 6. CDR1 MNHNS and CDR2 SASEGT come from the germline V gene. The CDR3 is made up of 13 amino acids. The CDR3 DNA sequence: TGTGCCAGCAAACGGGAGGTTATCTACGAGCAGTACTTC. As protein: CASKREVIYEQYF.

This clone has just a few counts. The rearrangement links TRBV7-9 to TRBJ1-1, with 10 bases aligning to TRBD1. This CDR3 is built from 16 residues. V shed 5 bases and J 3 bases; nucleotides not matched to a gene: 9. CDR1 is SEHNR, CDR2 FQNEAQ, per germline (reference sequence). DNA for the CDR3: TGTGCCAGCAGCCCGATGACAGGGGGCGTCGACACTGAAGCTTTCTTT. This encodes CASSPMTGGVDTEAFF.